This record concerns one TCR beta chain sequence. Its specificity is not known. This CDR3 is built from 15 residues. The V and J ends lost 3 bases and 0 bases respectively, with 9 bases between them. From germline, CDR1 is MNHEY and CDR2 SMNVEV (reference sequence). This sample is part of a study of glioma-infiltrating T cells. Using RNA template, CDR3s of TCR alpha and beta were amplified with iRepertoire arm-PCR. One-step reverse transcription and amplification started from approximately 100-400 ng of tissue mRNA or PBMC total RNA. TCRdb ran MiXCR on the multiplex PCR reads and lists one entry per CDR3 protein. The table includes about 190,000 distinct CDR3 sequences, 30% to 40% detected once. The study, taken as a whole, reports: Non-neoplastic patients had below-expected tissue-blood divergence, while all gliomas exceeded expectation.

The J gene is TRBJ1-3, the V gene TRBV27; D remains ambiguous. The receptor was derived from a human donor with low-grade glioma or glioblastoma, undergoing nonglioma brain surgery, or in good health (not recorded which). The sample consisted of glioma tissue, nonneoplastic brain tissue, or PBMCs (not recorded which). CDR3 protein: CASSFDPGSGNTIYF. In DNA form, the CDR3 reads TGTGCCAGCAGTTTTGACCCTGGCTCTGGAAACACCATATATTTT.